The 8 T cell receptor beta chains reported below all come from one sample, sequenced in a study of shared clonotypes between healthy human individuals. Cells designated naive CD8 were CD45RO-negative and were positively selected for CCR7, with terminally differentiated effector memory CD45RA+ cells excluded. Some clones are missing from TCRdb's copy, which holds only in-frame ones; the method was immunoSEQ multiplex PCR. The sample gives hundreds of thousands of clones, over 90% of which show up once; approximately 25% is in the top ten. Sequences were obtained from naive CD8+ T cells sorted from blood. These receptors originate from a man aged 30 to 39 in good health.

This clone was seen more than once but under ten times. This sequence joins TRBV7-9 and TRBJ1-2, with a possible D match to TRBD1 (6 bases). The germline V and J ends were trimmed by 5 bases and 0 bases, with 10 bases remaining between them. The CDR3 spans 14 residues. Germline assignment: CDR1 SEHNR and CDR2 FQNEAQ (reference sequence). The CDR3 here is CASSRQETNYGYTF. The CDR3 DNA reads TGTGCCAGCAGCCGACAGGAAACTAACTATGGCTACACCTTC. Variable domain in full (rest from reference TRBV7-9 and TRBJ1-2): DTGVSQNPRHKITKRGQNVTFRCDPISEHNRLYWYRQTLGQGPEFLTYFQNEAQLEKSRLLSDRFSAERPKGSFSTLEIQRTEQGDSAMYLCASSRQETNYGYTFGSGTRLTVV.

This clone came up once. The V call is TRBV25-1, the J call TRBJ1-1, with D uncertain. Looked up from germline, CDR1 is MGHDK and CDR2 is SYGVNS. CDR3 size: 14 residues. V gave up 4 bases and J gave up 6 bases, with 15 bases separating them. Written as DNA, the CDR3 is TGTGCCAGCAGTGTGGTGGACGGGATATCTGAAGCTTTCTTT. Translating gives CASSVVDGISEAFF.

The V and J genes are TRBV7-9 and TRBJ2-1, with 14 bases that match TRBD2. The CDR3 totals 16 residues. Trimming cost V 5 bases and J 8 bases; bases outside gene matches: 8. Germline V gene data show CDR1 as SEHNR and CDR2 as FQNEAQ (reference sequence). The CDR3 DNA reads TGTGCCAGCAGCCCTCGGACTAGCGGGAGGTGGTATGAGCAGTTCTTC. Its translation is CASSPRTSGRWYEQFF.

This rearrangement joins TRBV29-1 to TRBJ2-7; D is perhaps TRBD2 (7 bases). CDR3 length: 15 residues. Trimming took 7 bases from V and 1 from J, leaving 20 bases between them. Germline values: CDR1 SQVTM, CDR2 ANQGSEA. The CDR3 sequence: CSAAGGAINSYEQYF. In nucleotides, the CDR3 is TGCAGCGCCGCTGGGGGGGCTATAAATTCCTACGAGCAGTACTTC.

Notes on this clone: One junction end disagrees with the germline gene, perhaps due to a read error. This chain uses TRBV6-1 with TRBJ2-7; the D gene is possibly TRBD1 (5 bases). This CDR3 region has 15 residues. Germline CDR1 and CDR2: MNHNS and SASEGT. As DNA, the CDR3 is TGTGCCAGCAGAGAAGACAGAATAACCTCCTACGAGCAGTACTTC. Translated: CASREDRITSYEQYF.

The rearrangement joins TRBV11-2 to TRBJ2-7; the match to TRBD2 covers 14 bases. This CDR3 is built from 18 residues. Germline-derived CDR1 and CDR2 are SGHAT and FQNNGV. With 8 bases clipped from V and 3 bases from J, the junction kept 15 bases outside the gene matches. DNA for the CDR3: TGTGCCAGCTGCCTGGGACTAGCGGGAGAGCCCCCCCTCTACGAGCAGTACTTC. Its translation is CASCLGLAGEPPLYEQYF. Full variable domain (rest looked up from reference TRBV11-2 and TRBJ2-7): EAGVAQSPRYKIIEKRQSVAFWCNPISGHATLYWYQQILGQGPKLLIQFQNNGVVDDSQLPKDRFSAERLKGVDSTLKIQPAKLEDSAVYLCASCLGLAGEPPLYEQYFGPGTRLTVT.

V usage is TRBV14 and J usage is TRBJ2-1, with D tentatively TRBD1 (5 bases). The CDR3 consists of 11 residues. V dropped 1 base and J dropped 11 bases, with 6 bases sitting between them. Germline V lookup: CDR1 SGHDN, CDR2 FVKESK. The CDR3 sequence: CASSQGTQQFF. The CDR3, as DNA: TGTGCCAGCAGCCAAGGGACACAGCAGTTCTTC.

Details on this clone: Other DNA sequences in the sample encode the same CDR3. The CDR3 coding sequence is TGTGCCAGCAGCTTGTCGGGGGGGCTCTACGAGCAGTACTTC. Encoded protein: CASSLSGGLYEQYF. The chain couples TRBV7-6 to TRBJ2-7, with 8 positions matching TRBD2. This CDR3 contains 14 residues. Germline lookup yields CDR1 SGHVS and CDR2 FNYEAQ. V was clipped by 3 bases and J by 3 bases; unmatched bases: 4.